This T cell receptor (beta chain) was sequenced in a study of T cell responses to AZD1222 COVID-19 vaccine listed by TCRdb under 2021. About the study as a whole: AZD1222 recipients whose second dose came at about 4 weeks and those whose second dose came at about 12 weeks were combined into one group, since spike-specific TCR depth and breadth did not differ between the two schedules. A total of 233 trial participants underwent TCR sequencing, of whom about 210 received two doses of AZD1222 and approximately 25 received two doses of the MenACWY control vaccine. Enrollment into the trials was organized by age into subgroups of 18-55, 56-69 and 70-plus years, and those subgroups contained roughly 160, 29 and 62 TCR-sequenced participants, respectively.

The sample's time point label is to be understood as: baseline before first vaccination. Vaccinee samples came from UK trials COV001 and COV002, including a single-blind randomized controlled phase 2/3 trial of AZD1222 (ChAdOx1 nCoV-19) in healthy adults. For TCRbeta chain sequencing, PBMC samples were collected from trial participants at day 0 and at day 28 after the second dose. This clone was picked up one time. There is no known antigen for this receptor. No qualities accompany the bases; no much larger clone lies one base away. The CDR3 sequence holds 11 residues, the cysteine and phenylalanine included. Of all the DNA, just the CDR3 is kept, 33 bases in frame from base 1. The V end loses 4 bases and the J end loses 3 bases, and a stretch of 0 bases separates them. Here is what the overall study found, with its caveats: Conclusions about previously exposed vaccinees are limited, since just six AZD1222 recipients were seropositive for SARS-CoV-2 at baseline. Participants were mostly white British and included more females than males, and it was suggested by the authors that clonal diversity may have been underestimated. Because no samples from the day 14 peak response were available, repertoires could be characterized only after the peak T cell response. Reportedly, almost half of the unique spike-specific TCRs recognized epitopes lying outside the regions that are mutated in the B.1.351 and B.1.1.7 variants. The vaccine-associated CD4 TCRs covered the entire spike protein, and the dominant responses fell in regions 160-218 and 743-854. Spike-specific TCR breadth and depth rose significantly after two AZD1222 doses compared with day 0 and with MenACWY recipients. The 56-69-year group was small, and its depth increase did not reach significance, likely because of low power.

The CDR3 regions of human TCRbeta chains were analyzed by immunosequencing. The authors' pipeline ran thus. TCRs in the repertoires were compared against a reference library of SARS-CoV-2-specific TCRs that had been generated with the MIRA antigen-specificity platform. Breadth was defined as the fraction of unique TCRs that were SARS-CoV-2-associated, and depth was defined as the fraction of total T cells that were SARS-CoV-2-associated. Each spike-specific TCR was assigned to its reactive spike region and to a CD4 or CD8 class using the MIRA data. Log10-transformed breadth and depth values were compared by one-way ANOVA with Sidak's multiple comparisons tests. TCRdb stores this immuneACCESS table with in-frame sequences only. Part of the clones is absent; in the studies checked, under half of the shortfall reflects unresolved V genes, and no reason is known for the rest. D and trimming come from the DNA, and the V and J calls and clone size come from that table. This sample gives approximately 200,000 clones in total; about 91% of them show up just once. In total, the top ten clones hold roughly 8% of the sample.

The sample in question was peripheral blood, obtained on day 0 of AZD1222 vaccination. The chain uses TRBV12-3 or TRBV12-4 and TRBJ2-2; the D gene is unclear. The receptor was derived from an adult in good health. The nucleotide sequence is TGTGCCAGCAGTTACACCGGGGAGCTGTTTTTT. The encoded protein is CASSYTGELFF.